This T cell receptor beta chain was recovered during a study of blood T cell repertoires in COVID-19. Cohorts were based on clinical histories the participants reported. Method: immunoSEQ multiplex PCR; TCRdb's copy keeps in-frame clones and lacks some. The sample lists a few hundred thousand clones, about 85% occurring once. From germline, CDR1 is MDHEN and CDR2 SYDVKM. V gave up 6 bases and J gave up 8 bases; unmatched junction bases: 10. This CDR3 spans 15 amino acids. This clonotype was obtained from a woman aged 45 to 65 who had recovered from COVID-19. The sample consisted of PBMCs or T cells enriched from blood (not recorded which). The V call is TRBV28, the J call TRBJ1-4; 9 bases map to TRBD1. CDR3 DNA sequence: TGTGCCAGCAGGGGACAGGGCTGGCAGTGGGAAAAACTGTTTTTT. This gives the protein CASRGQGWQWEKLFF.